This T cell receptor (beta chain) was obtained from a study of blood T cell repertoires in COVID-19. In the study overall: Samples came from the United States, Italy and Spain, spanning acute and convalescent COVID-19. PBMCs, B-cell-depleted T cells, or T cells were the source of the cDNA or gDNA that made up the material.

Source study methods: Amplifying reference gene primers gave estimates of nucleated cell counts. Profiling relied on immunoSEQ multiplex PCR, and the TCRdb table lists in-frame clones only, not all of them. V and J calls plus clone size are reproduced from that table; the DNA served to infer D and trimming. The table lists about 200,000 clones, 80% to 95% of them singletons, with around 0.85% in the top ten. Seattle cases were enrolled at active infection and followed longitudinally. V lost 2 bases and J 1 base, leaving 11 bases between the germline ends. The length of the CDR3 is 16 residues. Germline assignment: CDR1 KGHSH and CDR2 LQKENI.

Material: peripheral blood. The receptor comes from a man aged 60-69 years with COVID-19, enrolled during active disease. The chain combines TRBV18 with TRBJ2-2; tentative D call: TRBD2 (5 bases). Here the CDR3 reads CASSPGRLMNTGELFF. In nucleotides, the CDR3 is TGTGCCAGCTCACCAGGGAGACTCATGAACACCGGGGAGCTGTTTTTT.